The TCR beta chain under discussion was sequenced for a study of T cells after yellow fever vaccination. The germline V gene has CDR1 KGHDR and CDR2 SFDVKD. The CDR3 sequence is 13 residues long. V lost 4 bases and J lost 9; bases outside the gene matches: 4. This clonotype was counted only a few times. As yet, its antigen is unknown. Study observations and caveats: In post-booster samples, most primary-vaccination clones reappeared (approximately 97% CD4, roughly 88% CD8).

The TCR cDNA carried a universal primer site and UMIs from 5'RACE template switching. In TCRdb, the 5' RACE reads were re-called with MiXCR into one record per CDR3 protein. This sample carries about 220,000 distinct CDR3 sequences, about 7% of them seen once, and the ten largest clones take 1% to 1.2%. The sample consisted of CD4+ T cells sorted from PBMCs, taken on the day of the yellow fever booster vaccination. The chain uses TRBV24-1 and TRBJ2-3, with 9 bases identical to TRBD1. The sequence was obtained from a man aged 25 to 45 who received the YFV17D yellow fever vaccine. CDR3 in DNA: TGTGCCACCAGTGAATTCGGGACAGGGACGCAGTATTTT. Its protein is CATSEFGTGTQYF.